The entry below gives a single T cell receptor beta chain sequence along with its context. Its antigen specificity is not known. Per-base qualities were not stored, and no clone one base away is much larger. Donors were patients with localized lung adenocarcinoma, a subtype of non-small cell lung cancer. These samples came from the centers of localized lung adenocarcinomas. For TCR repertoire analysis, CD4+ T cells from tumor tissue were profiled separately from CD8+ T cells. The entry originates in a study of CD4 and CD8 cells across lung adenocarcinoma regions (dated by TCRdb to the late 2010s). About the investigation overall: The study compared tumor centers with tumor margins to examine intratumor heterogeneity of the T cell receptor repertoire.

Receptors were amplified or captured by PCR. Sequencer: HiSeq X Ten. Using fastp at Q25 and MiXCR, TCRdb reprocessed the public reads and kept productive beta chains. Rows are combined by CDR3 protein, so each entry shows the most common genes and DNA. Present in this sample are roughly 6,500 distinct CDR3 sequences, 40% to 60% of which were seen just once. Just under 30% of the sample rests with the top ten. After removal of 7 bases from V and 9 bases from J, the junction retains 9 bases not matched to a gene. The germline V gene sets CDR1 to MNHNS and CDR2 to SASEGT. Including the terminal cysteine and phenylalanine, the CDR3 comprises 14 residues. The sequence is cut down to CDR3 DNA, 42 bases in frame from base 1.

The origin of this receptor is a female donor with lung adenocarcinoma. The CD4 and CD8 labels of this study may be unreliable. Sequencing used CD4+ T cells from the center of a lung tumor. Per the publication, the cell subset or site label means: tumor center region. The V gene is TRBV6-1 and the J gene is TRBJ2-1, with 10 middle bases fitting TRBD2. The CDR3: CASKPSGGRGEQFF. The nucleotide sequence reads as follows: TGTGCCAGCAAGCCTAGCGGGGGCCGGGGTGAGCAGTTCTTC.